This T cell receptor (beta chain) was documented in a study of T cell repertoires in cytomegalovirus infection (dated by TCRdb to about 2019). Background on the whole study: Because public TCR beta signatures pointed to carriage of CMV infection together with the matching HLA type, the HLA type of each donor mattered for the analysis.

This clonotype was counted only a few times. No cognate antigen has been identified for it. Base-call qualities are not available, and no considerably larger clone is one nucleotide away. Trimming at the junction amounts to 8 bases on V and 5 bases on J, and the germline ends lie 5 bases apart. Taken from cysteine to phenylalanine, the CDR3 has 10 residues. Only the CDR3 portion is preserved as DNA: 30 bases, with reading frame beginning at the first base. Via the germline V gene, CDR1 is ENHRY and CDR2 SYGVKD. What the study reported, not specific to this receptor: In both this cohort and an independent cohort of some 380 donors, the cumulative frequency of public TCR beta family members distinguished carriers of CMV infection plus the relevant HLA type. In the ex vivo response, HLA-C-restricted CMV-specific TCR beta clonotypes were dominant, and in two of eight donors the single most frequent clonotype came from this HLA-C-restricted group.

Sequencing took place on an Illumina HiSeq 1500. The public reads were reprocessed in TCRdb via fastp at Q25 and MiXCR, keeping in-frame beta chains. Each CDR3 protein appears once, grouped with its most common genes and DNA. Counted in this sample were 300,000 to 450,000 distinct CDR3 sequences; over 15% of them appeared once. The ten top clones hold less than 9.5% of the sample. Sequencing used PBMCs. The TCR was taken from a human donor in good health (CMV status not recorded). Some clones in this sample may be carry-over from other donors' samples. The chain is made from TRBV10-3 and TRBJ2-3; perhaps TRBD2 is the D gene, with 5 bases matching. The DNA is TGTGCCATCGGGAGAGATACGCAGTATTTT. It specifies CAIGRDTQYF.